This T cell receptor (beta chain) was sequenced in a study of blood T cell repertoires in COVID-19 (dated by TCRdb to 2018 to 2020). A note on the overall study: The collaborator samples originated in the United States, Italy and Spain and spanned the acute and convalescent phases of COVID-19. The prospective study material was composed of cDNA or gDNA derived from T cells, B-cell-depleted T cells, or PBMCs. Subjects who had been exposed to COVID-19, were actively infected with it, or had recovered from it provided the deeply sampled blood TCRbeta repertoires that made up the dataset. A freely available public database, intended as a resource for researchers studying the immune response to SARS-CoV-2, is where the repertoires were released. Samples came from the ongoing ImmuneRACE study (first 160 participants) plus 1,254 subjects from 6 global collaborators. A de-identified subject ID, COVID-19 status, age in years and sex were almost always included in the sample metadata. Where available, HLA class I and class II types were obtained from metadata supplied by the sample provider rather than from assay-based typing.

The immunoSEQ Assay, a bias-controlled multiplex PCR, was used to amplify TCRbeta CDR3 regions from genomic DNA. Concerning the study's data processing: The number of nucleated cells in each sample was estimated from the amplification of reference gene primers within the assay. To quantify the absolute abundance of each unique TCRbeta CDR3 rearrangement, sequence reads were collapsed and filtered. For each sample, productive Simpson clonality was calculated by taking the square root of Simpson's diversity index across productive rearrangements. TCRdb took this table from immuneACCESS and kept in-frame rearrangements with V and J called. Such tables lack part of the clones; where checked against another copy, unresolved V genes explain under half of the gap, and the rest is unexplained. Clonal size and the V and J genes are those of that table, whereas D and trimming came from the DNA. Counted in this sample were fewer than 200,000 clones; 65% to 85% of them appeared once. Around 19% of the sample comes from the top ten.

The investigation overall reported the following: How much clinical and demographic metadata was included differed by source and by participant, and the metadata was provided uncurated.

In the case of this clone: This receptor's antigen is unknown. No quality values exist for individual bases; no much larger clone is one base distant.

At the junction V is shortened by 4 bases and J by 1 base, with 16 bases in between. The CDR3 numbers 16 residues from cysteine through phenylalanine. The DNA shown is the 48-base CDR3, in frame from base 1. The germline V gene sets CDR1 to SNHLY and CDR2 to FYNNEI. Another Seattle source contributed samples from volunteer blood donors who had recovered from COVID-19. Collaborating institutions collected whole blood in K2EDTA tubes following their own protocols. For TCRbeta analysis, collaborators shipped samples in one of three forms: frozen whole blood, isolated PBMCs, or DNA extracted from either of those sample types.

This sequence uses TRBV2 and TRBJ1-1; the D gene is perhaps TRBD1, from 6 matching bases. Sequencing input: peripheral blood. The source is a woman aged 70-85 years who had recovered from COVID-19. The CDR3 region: CASSAPSPGQNTEAFF. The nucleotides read TGTGCCAGCAGTGCCCCTTCACCGGGACAGAACACTGAAGCTTTCTTT.